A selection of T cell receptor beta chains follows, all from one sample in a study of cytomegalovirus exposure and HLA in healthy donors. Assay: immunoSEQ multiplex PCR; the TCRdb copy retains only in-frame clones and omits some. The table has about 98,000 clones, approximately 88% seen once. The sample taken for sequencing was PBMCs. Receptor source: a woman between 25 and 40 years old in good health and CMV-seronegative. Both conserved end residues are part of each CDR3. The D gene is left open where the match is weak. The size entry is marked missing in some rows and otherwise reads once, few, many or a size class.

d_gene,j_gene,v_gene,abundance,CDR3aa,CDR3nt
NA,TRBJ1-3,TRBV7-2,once,CASSLLRGPDTIYF,TGTGCCAGCAGCTTATTGCGGGGCCCGGACACCATATATTTT
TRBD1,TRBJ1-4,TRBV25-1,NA,CASSGYGQGNEKLFF,TGTGCCAGCAGTGGATACGGACAGGGTAATGAAAAACTGTTTTTT
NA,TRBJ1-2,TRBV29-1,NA,CSVVGDTPSGDYGYTF,TGCAGCGTTGTCGGGGACACCCCCTCCGGGGACTATGGCTACACCTTC
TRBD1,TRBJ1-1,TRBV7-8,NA,CASSLRGTGVGNTEAFF,TGTGCTAGCAGCTTACGAGGGACAGGGGTCGGGAACACTGAAGCTTTCTTT
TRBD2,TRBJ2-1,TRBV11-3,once,CASSPGGLAGLNEQFF,TGTGCCAGCAGCCCTGGCGGACTAGCGGGCCTCAATGAGCAGTTCTTC
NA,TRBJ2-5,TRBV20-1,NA,CSARPLETQYF,TGCAGTGCCAGGCCTCTAGAGACCCAGTACTTC
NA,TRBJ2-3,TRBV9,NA,CASSPSGGVRTDTQYF,TGTGCCAGCAGCCCAAGTGGGGGCGTAAGGACAGATACGCAGTATTTT
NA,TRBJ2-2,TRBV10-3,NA,CAVLTTAGPNTGELFF,TGTGCCGTCTTAACAACGGCGGGACCGAACACCGGGGAGCTGTTTTTT
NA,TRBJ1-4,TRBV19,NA,CASSIRRVTEKLFF,TGTGCCAGTAGTATCAGGAGGGTGACTGAAAAACTGTTTTTT
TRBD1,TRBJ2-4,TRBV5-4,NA,CASSQGQGNIQYF,TGTGCCAGCAGCCAGGGACAGGGGAACATTCAGTACTTC
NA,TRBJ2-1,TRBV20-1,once,CSALTHREQFF,TGCAGTGCTCTAACCCACAGGGAGCAGTTCTTC
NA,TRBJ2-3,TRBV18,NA,CASSPSTGSTDTQYF,TGTGCCAGCTCCCCCTCGACAGGTAGCACAGATACGCAGTATTTT
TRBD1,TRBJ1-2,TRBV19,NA,CASRPTGVFNYGYTF,TGTGCCAGTAGACCAACAGGGGTTTTTAACTATGGCTACACCTTC
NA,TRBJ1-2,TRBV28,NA,CASSSPPYGYTF,TGTGCCAGCAGTTCTCCCCCGTATGGCTACACCTTC
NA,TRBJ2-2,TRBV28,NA,CASTLKRGRAVTGELFF,TGTGCCAGCACCTTGAAGAGGGGGAGGGCTGTCACCGGGGAGCTGTTTTTT
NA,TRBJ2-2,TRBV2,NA,CASNPMGGAGELFF,TGTGCCAGCAACCCTATGGGGGGTGCCGGGGAGCTGTTTTTT
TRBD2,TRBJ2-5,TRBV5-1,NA,CASRTSGGRRETQYF,TGCGCCAGCAGGACTAGCGGGGGGCGGAGAGAGACCCAGTACTTC
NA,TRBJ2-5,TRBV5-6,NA,CASSFRETQYF,TGTGCCAGCAGCTTTCGGGAGACCCAGTACTTC
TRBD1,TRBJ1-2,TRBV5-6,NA,CASSLEGGAIYGYTF,TGTGCCAGCAGCTTGGAAGGGGGCGCGATCTATGGCTACACCTTC
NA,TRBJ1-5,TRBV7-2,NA,CASSLGGGGSQTSNQPQHF,TGTGCCAGCAGCTTAGGAGGTGGGGGCAGCCAAACTAGCAATCAGCCCCAGCATTTT
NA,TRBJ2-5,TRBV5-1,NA,CASSIPSGSPPETQYF,TGCGCCAGCAGCATTCCCTCCGGGTCCCCGCCAGAGACCCAGTACTTC
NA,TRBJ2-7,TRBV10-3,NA,CAARTLSSSYEQYF,TGTGCCGCCCGGACACTTTCGAGCTCCTACGAGCAGTACTTC
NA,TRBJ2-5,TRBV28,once,CASSLGGGPLETQYF,TGTGCCAGCAGTTTGGGCGGGGGCCCTTTAGAGACCCAGTACTTC
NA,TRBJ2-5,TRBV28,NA,CASSLTLSVLQETQYF,TGTGCCAGCAGTCTCACACTAAGCGTTCTCCAAGAGACCCAGTACTTC
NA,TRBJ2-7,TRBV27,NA,CASSYWANYEQYF,TGTGCCAGCTCCTACTGGGCAAACTACGAGCAGTACTTC
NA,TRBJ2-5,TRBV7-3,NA,CASRDTPLAAKTQYF,TGTGCCAGCAGAGATACCCCCCTAGCCGCCAAGACCCAGTACTTC
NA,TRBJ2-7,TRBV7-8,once,CASSPLSTGPPSYEQYF,TGTGCCAGCAGCCCCCTATCCACAGGCCCACCCTCCTACGAGCAGTACTTC
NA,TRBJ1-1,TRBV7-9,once,CASSLWGRDFNTEAFF,TGTGCCAGCAGCTTATGGGGGAGGGATTTTAACACTGAAGCTTTCTTT
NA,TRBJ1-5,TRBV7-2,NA,CASSLTANQPQHF,TGTGCCAGCAGCTTGACAGCTAATCAGCCCCAGCATTTT
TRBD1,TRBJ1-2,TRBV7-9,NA,CASSLQGATAYGYTF,TGTGCCAGCAGCCTACAGGGGGCGACCGCCTATGGCTACACCTTC
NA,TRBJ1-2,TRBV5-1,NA,CASSPTVTYGYTF,TGCGCCAGCAGCCCTACAGTGACCTATGGCTACACCTTC
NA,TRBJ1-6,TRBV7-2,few,CASSLEMAEHHSPLHF,TGTGCCAGCAGCTTAGAGATGGCCGAACACCATTCACCCCTCCACTTT
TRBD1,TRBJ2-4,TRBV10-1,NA,CASSPGGLAKNIQYF,TGCGCCAGCTCCCCAGGGGGCTTAGCCAAAAACATTCAGTACTTC
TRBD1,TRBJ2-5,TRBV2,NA,CASSDLGQGRETQYF,TGTGCCAGCAGTGACTTGGGACAGGGACGAGAGACCCAGTACTTC
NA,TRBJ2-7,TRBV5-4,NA,CASSLGSRTPRIPYEQYF,TGTGCCAGCAGCTTGGGGAGTCGGACACCTCGAATCCCCTACGAGCAGTACTTC
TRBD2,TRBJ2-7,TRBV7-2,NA,CASSPAGGYEQYF,TGTGCCAGCAGCCCCGCGGGGGGATACGAGCAGTACTTC
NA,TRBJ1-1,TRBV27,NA,CASSLSGDTEAFF,TGTGCCAGCAGTTTATCAGGAGACACTGAAGCTTTCTTT
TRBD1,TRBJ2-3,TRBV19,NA,CASSPPDRVAQYF,TGTGCCAGTAGTCCCCCGGACAGGGTAGCGCAGTATTTT
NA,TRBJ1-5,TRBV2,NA,CASSPQGIGNQPQHF,TGTGCCAGCAGTCCCCAGGGTATAGGCAATCAGCCCCAGCATTTT
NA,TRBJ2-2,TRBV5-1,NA,CASSPVGLVPTGELFF,TGCGCCAGCAGCCCAGTGGGTCTAGTTCCCACCGGGGAGCTGTTTTTT
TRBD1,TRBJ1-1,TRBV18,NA,CASSPRLGQGSVKTFF,TGTGCCAGCTCACCTCGCCTCGGACAGGGTAGTGTAAAAACTTTCTTT
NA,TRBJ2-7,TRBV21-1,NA,CASPNPGDSTYEQYF,TGTGCCAGCCCAAATCCGGGGGACAGTACCTACGAGCAGTACTTC
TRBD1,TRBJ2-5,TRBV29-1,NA,CSVAFEGGVETQYF,TGCAGCGTCGCCTTCGAAGGGGGCGTCGAGACCCAGTACTTC
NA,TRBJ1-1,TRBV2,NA,CASSEPLTETNTEAFF,TGTGCCAGCAGTGAACCCCTGACAGAGACGAACACTGAAGCTTTCTTT
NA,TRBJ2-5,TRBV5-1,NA,CASSFRETQYF,TGCGCCAGCAGCTTCAGGGAGACCCAGTACTTC
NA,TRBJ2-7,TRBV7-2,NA,CASSPPVLEQYF,TGTGCCAGCAGCCCCCCAGTCTTGGAGCAGTACTTC
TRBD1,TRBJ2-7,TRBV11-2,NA,CASSWGTGGAYEQYF,TGTGCCAGCAGCTGGGGGACAGGGGGAGCCTACGAGCAGTACTTC
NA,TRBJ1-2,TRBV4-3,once,CASSQGGGSFGYTF,TGCGCCAGCAGCCAAGGTGGAGGGAGCTTTGGCTACACCTTC
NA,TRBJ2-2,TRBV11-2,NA,CASSKRGWDTGELFF,TGTGCCAGCAGCAAGAGGGGGTGGGACACCGGGGAGCTGTTTTTT
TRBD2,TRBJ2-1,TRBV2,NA,CASRLMGGGYNEQFF,TGTGCCAGCAGGCTGATGGGCGGGGGTTACAATGAGCAGTTCTTC
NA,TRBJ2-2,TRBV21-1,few,CASNMNTGELFF,TGTGCCAGCAACATGAACACCGGGGAGCTGTTTTTT